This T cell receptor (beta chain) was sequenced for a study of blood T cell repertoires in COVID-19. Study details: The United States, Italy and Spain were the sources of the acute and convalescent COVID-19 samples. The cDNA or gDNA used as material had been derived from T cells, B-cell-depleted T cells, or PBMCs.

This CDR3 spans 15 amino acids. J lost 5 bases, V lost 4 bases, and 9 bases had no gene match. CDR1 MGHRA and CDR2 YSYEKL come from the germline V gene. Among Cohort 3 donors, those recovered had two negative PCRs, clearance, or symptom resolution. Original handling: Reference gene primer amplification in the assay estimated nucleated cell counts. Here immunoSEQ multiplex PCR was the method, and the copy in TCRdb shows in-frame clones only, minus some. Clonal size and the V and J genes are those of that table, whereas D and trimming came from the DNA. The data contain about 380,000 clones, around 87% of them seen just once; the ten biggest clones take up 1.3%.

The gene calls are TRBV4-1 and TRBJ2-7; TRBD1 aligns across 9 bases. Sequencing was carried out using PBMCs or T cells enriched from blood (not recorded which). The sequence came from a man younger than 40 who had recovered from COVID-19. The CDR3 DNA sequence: TGCGCCAGCAGCCCAAGACAGGGGGAGATCCACGAGCAGTACTTC. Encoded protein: CASSPRQGEIHEQYF.